This TCR beta chain was obtained from a study of OX40 agonist ivuxolimab in advanced cancers. Turning to the study itself: Of the participants, 35% to 50% had some prior anti-PD-1, anti-PD-L1 or anti-CTLA-4 therapy, which was allowed.

J lost 5 bases, V lost 0 bases, and 14 bases had no gene match. Per the germline V gene, CDR1 is SGDLS and CDR2 is YYNGEE. This CDR3 contains 20 residues. Clones were sequenced by immunoSEQ multiplex PCR, and TCRdb holds only the in-frame ones, with some missing. The sample has roughly 72,000 clones; about 91% are singletons. The specimen was CD4+ or CD8+ T cells sorted from blood, collected in a trial of the OX40 agonist ivuxolimab. The TCR originated in an adult with an advanced solid tumor such as melanoma, head and neck, liver or kidney cancer. V gene TRBV9 combines with J gene TRBJ2-3; 14 nucleotides line up with TRBD2. Written as DNA, the CDR3 is TGTGCCAGCAGCGTAGGTGGGACTAGCGGGAGAGTTAGGGGTCGAGATACGCAGTATTTT. Its protein product is CASSVGGTSGRVRGRDTQYF.